The 14 T cell receptor beta chains presented below share a single source sample, sequenced in a study of T cell responses to AZD1222 COVID-19 vaccine. Only in-frame clones appear in the TCRdb table, and some are missing; sequencing was by immunoSEQ multiplex PCR. The data show some 160,000 clones, roughly 92% seen once. Sequences were derived from peripheral blood, sampled on day 0 of AZD1222 vaccination. These receptors all stem from an adult in good health.

The chain combines TRBV2 with TRBJ2-3; D not certain. This CDR3 comprises 15 residues. The V and J ends lost 4 bases and 1 base respectively, with 12 bases between them. In germline, CDR1 is SNHLY, CDR2 FYNNEI. The CDR3 DNA reads as TGTGCCAGCAGTGTTTCTTTGGGCGGCACAGATACGCAGTATTTT. It yields the protein CASSVSLGGTDTQYF.

This clone was observed a handful of times. The J gene is TRBJ1-1, the V gene TRBV27; possibly TRBD1 for D (5 bases). The CDR3 covers 13 residues. The germline gives CDR1 MNHEY, CDR2 SMNVEV (reference sequence). Trimming removed 3 bases from V and 6 bases from J, with 11 bases in between. CDR3 sequence: CASSLEGPPEAFF. In DNA, the CDR3 is TGTGCCAGCAGTTTGGAGGGACCCCCTGAAGCTTTCTTT.

V usage is TRBV3-1 (or the pseudogene TRBV3-2) and J usage is TRBJ2-5, with D possibly being TRBD1 or TRBD2 (7 bases each). Germline CDR1 LGHDT, CDR2 YNNKEL (reference sequence). The V end was cut by 4 bases, the J end by 1 base, with 16 bases between. The CDR3 has 16 residues. In DNA form, the CDR3 reads TGTGCCAGCAGCCTCCTCTCAGGGGGGGGCCAAGAGACCCAGTACTTC. It encodes CASSLLSGGGQETQYF.

This chain joins TRBV29-1 and TRBJ2-5; a weak D match, TRBD1 (5 bases). Trimming removed 4 bases at V and 5 bases at J, with 11 bases between. The CDR3 is 12 residues long. The germline gives CDR1 SQVTM, CDR2 ANQGSEA. The chain's CDR3 is CSVVTGPETQYF. In DNA form, the CDR3 reads TGCAGCGTTGTCACAGGCCCGGAGACCCAGTACTTC.

V is TRBV5-4 and J is TRBJ1-2; tentatively, D is TRBD1 (6 bases). Germline CDR1 is SGHNT and CDR2 is YYREEE (reference sequence). This CDR3 contains 13 residues. V gave up 0 bases and J gave up 8 bases, with 11 bases separating them. CDR3 region: CASSLEGGRGYTF. For the CDR3, the DNA is TGTGCCAGCAGCTTGGAGGGGGGGCGAGGCTACACCTTC.

Only one count was recorded for this clone. V gene TRBV6-2 or TRBV6-3 combines with J gene TRBJ1-2; 7 nucleotides match TRBD1. This CDR3 region has 17 residues. V gave up 6 bases and J gave up 4 bases; unmatched junction bases: 17. Germline values: CDR1 MNHEY, CDR2 SVGEGT. CDR3 loop: CASSSPLSGTDSYGYTF. In DNA, the CDR3 is TGTGCCAGCAGCAGCCCACTTTCCGGGACAGACTCCTATGGCTACACCTTC.

The chain joins TRBV5-4 to TRBJ1-2; 10 bases are a match to TRBD1. There are 14 residues in the CDR3. Unmatched junction bases numbered 4, after V lost 4 bases and J lost 4 bases. Germline-derived CDR1 and CDR2 are SGHNT and YYREEE (reference sequence). The CDR3 DNA reads as TGTGCCAGCAGCCCGGGACAGGGGTTCTATGGCTACACCTTC. Translated: CASSPGQGFYGYTF.

The chain combines TRBV5-8 with TRBJ2-7; unclear D gene. Germline V gene lookup returns CDR1 SGHTS and CDR2 YDEGEE. CDR3 size: 13 residues. Between the trimmed V and J ends, which lost 0 bases and 2 bases, there was a span of 6 bases. In DNA, the CDR3 is TGTGCCAGCAGCTTGGACGGAACCTACGAGCAGTACTTC. This sequence encodes CASSLDGTYEQYF.

This clone appeared once. V and J are TRBV6-5 and TRBJ1-4; 8 bases align to TRBD1. The CDR3 spans 13 residues. The germline gives CDR1 MNHEY, CDR2 SVGAGI. V gave up 6 bases and J gave up 7 bases; unmatched junction bases: 4. The CDR3: CASRQGAGEKLFF. The DNA for the CDR3 is TGTGCCAGCAGGCAGGGGGCGGGTGAAAAACTGTTTTTT.

This rearrangement joins TRBV20-1 to TRBJ2-3, with TRBD2 identical over 10 bases. V shed 3 bases and J 3 bases; nucleotides not matched to a gene: 12. This CDR3 contains 17 residues. Germline V gene sequence: CDR1 DFQATT, CDR2 SNEGSKA (reference sequence). This CDR3 reads CSASVTSGFGVTDTQYF. CDR3 sequence (DNA): TGCAGTGCTAGTGTGACTAGCGGGTTCGGGGTGACAGATACGCAGTATTTT.

The chain employs TRBV5-1 and TRBJ1-6; D unclear. Trimming removed 0 bases from V and 6 bases from J, with 10 bases in between. The CDR3 is made up of 15 amino acids. Germline assignment: CDR1 SGHRS and CDR2 YFSETQ. The CDR3 nucleotides are TGCGCCAGCAGCTTGGATAGGGCGACTAATTCACCCCTCCACTTT. Its protein is CASSLDRATNSPLHF.

This clone was found once. The rearrangement links TRBV19 to TRBJ2-3, with 12 positions matching TRBD2. The CDR3 loop spans 16 amino acids. Germline V CDR1 and CDR2: LNHDA, SQIVND (reference sequence). The V and J ends lost 6 bases and 1 base, in that order; junction bases with no gene match: 5. DNA for the CDR3: TGTGCCAGTAGCAGACGACTAGCGGGAGGCACAGATACGCAGTATTTT. Residues: CASSRRLAGGTDTQYF.

The rearrangement joins TRBV2 to TRBJ2-5; TRBD2 matches 10 bases. CDR3 size: 14 residues. The germline CDR1 and CDR2 sequences are SNHLY and FYNNEI. V lost 5 bases and J lost 5; bases outside the gene matches: 5. As DNA, the CDR3 is TGTGCCAGCAGTAGGGCTAGCGGGAGTGAGACCCAGTACTTC. Residues: CASSRASGSETQYF.

The chain couples TRBV6-5 to TRBJ1-1; D gene ambiguous. The V end was cut by 2 bases, the J end by 2 bases, with 6 bases between. Germline assignment: CDR1 MNHEY and CDR2 SVGAGI. CDR3 length: 13 amino acids. Here the CDR3 reads CASSYMKNTEAFF. CDR3 DNA: TGTGCCAGCAGTTACATGAAAAACACTGAAGCTTTCTTT.